This TCR beta chain came from a study of CD8+ T cells in alopecia areata. The ends lost 0 bases at V and 11 bases at J; junction bases unmatched: 6. Germline V CDR1 and CDR2: MGHRA, YSYEKL. The CDR3 totals 16 residues. Points on this clone: Its specificity is not known.

Extracted RNA was reverse transcribed, and the resulting cDNA served as sequencing template. The assay was immunoSEQ multiplex PCR, and TCRdb's table has in-frame clones only and misses some. The profile shows 210,000 or so clones, roughly three fifths of them singletons. Notes on the study in general: Lesional tissue from the scalp (especially in alopecia totalis/universalis) showed higher clonality than normal scalp.

The treatment was: oral pan-JAK inhibitor, 5-10 mg twice daily. Sequencing used CD4+ T cells sorted from blood, obtained at week 44, from a patient treated with tofacitinib. The sequence came from a human donor with alopecia areata. The rearrangement links TRBV4-1 to TRBJ1-6; 11 bases align to TRBD1. In nucleotides, the CDR3 is TGCGCCAGCAGCCAAGAGCCCGGGGACAGGGGGACACCCCTCCACTTT. As protein: CASSQEPGDRGTPLHF.